Sequencing of this T cell receptor beta chain was carried out in a study of T cells after yellow fever vaccination. Study-level findings and limits: FACS-sorted repertoires could harbor abundant contaminating bulk-population clonotypes. The study re-detected most primary-vaccination clones after the booster (96% CD4, around 89% CD8).

For this clonotype: Antigen specificity is unknown. One junction end does not reproduce the germline sequence, and a read error may be involved.

Generation of TCR cDNA used 5'RACE template switching (which added a universal primer site and UMIs). TCRdb reanalysed the 5' RACE reads using MiXCR and keeps one entry per CDR3 protein. Here the sample spans more than 300,000 distinct CDR3 sequences, approximately 11% being singletons. Germline loops: CDR1 LGHNA, CDR2 YNFKEQ. This CDR3 is built from 17 residues. This TCR was sampled from a man aged 18-30 years who received the YFV17D yellow fever vaccine. The rearrangement joins TRBV4-2 to TRBJ2-3, with D tentatively TRBD2 (7 bases). This specimen consisted of CD4+ T cells sorted from PBMCs, obtained 45 days after the yellow fever booster vaccination. The CDR3 DNA reads TGTGCCAGCAGCCAAGATCCCCCGGGCGGGGGCACAGATACGGAGTATTTT. Protein product: CASSQDPPGGGTDTEYF.